This T cell receptor (beta chain) was obtained from a study of CD8 T cells in ankylosing spondylitis. Per the germline V gene, CDR1 is SGDLS and CDR2 is YYNGEE. The CDR3 has 14 residues. The ends lost 3 bases at V and 7 bases at J; junction bases unmatched: 5. General study points: A TCR beta motif made of about 8 highly homologous variants seemed typical of ankylosing spondylitis blood. Reported data indicate significant enrichment of disease-linked clones within matched ankylosing spondylitis synovial fluid.

MiXCR was run by TCRdb on the 5' RACE reads, yielding one entry per CDR3 protein. This sample has some 220,000 distinct CDR3 sequences, with 7% to 10% found just once. This clonotype was counted many times. Its specificity is not known. Sequenced: blood, either unsorted or a sorted T cell fraction (not recorded which). The TCR originated in a female donor with ankylosing spondylitis or in good health (not recorded which). The V and J genes are TRBV9 and TRBJ2-3; 10 nucleotides line up with TRBD2. CDR3 residues: CASSAASGRHTQYF. In nucleotides, the CDR3 is TGTGCCAGCAGCGCAGCTAGCGGGAGACATACGCAGTATTTT.